This T cell receptor beta chain was observed in a study of blood T cell repertoires in COVID-19. As for the study in general: From the United States, Italy and Spain came samples of acute and convalescent COVID-19. Sources were T cells, B-cell-depleted T cells, or PBMCs; the material itself was cDNA or gDNA.

In the source study's methods: Estimation of nucleated cell counts was performed using reference gene primer amplification. Repertoires were generated with immunoSEQ multiplex PCR, while TCRdb's copy carries only in-frame clones and drops some. That table furnishes V, J and clone size, whereas the DNA furnished D and trimming. The table records some 150,000 clones, approximately 90% of them present only once. Sequenced sample: peripheral blood. The receptor was derived from a woman aged 70-85 years with acute or convalescent COVID-19.

The CDR3 coding sequence is TGTGCCTGGACACTAACGAACACCATATATTTT. It specifies CAWTLTNTIYF. This chain joins TRBV30 and TRBJ1-3; D not resolved. Trimming took off 4 bases at V and 7 bases at J, with 8 bases between the two ends. Germline V gene sequence: CDR1 GTSNPN, CDR2 SVGIG (reference sequence). CDR3 length: 11 amino acids.